This T cell receptor (beta chain) stems from a study of T-cell reconstitution after alpha-beta-depleted transplantation in children. In its sample, this clonotype was seen many times. Unique molecular identifiers were incorporated during preparation of the TCRbeta library. TCRdb reprocessed the PCR reads via MiXCR and lists one record per CDR3 protein. The repertoire holds 200,000 to 300,000 distinct CDR3 sequences, with about 12% as singletons. Sequenced material: PBMCs from the stem cell graft donor, taken from the stem cell graft. The source of this sequence is a human donor who donated a stem cell graft to a child with acute lymphoblastic leukemia.

The CDR3 nucleotides are TGCAGTGTTCCCAGAAGGTCCGGGACTCAAGAGACCCAGTACTTC. It codes for CSVPRRSGTQETQYF. V and J are TRBV20-1 and TRBJ2-5; D might be TRBD2 (6 bases). This CDR3 spans 15 amino acids. Germline V gene lookup returns CDR1 DFQATT and CDR2 SNEGSKA (reference sequence). V gave up 7 bases and J gave up 2 bases, with 20 bases separating them.